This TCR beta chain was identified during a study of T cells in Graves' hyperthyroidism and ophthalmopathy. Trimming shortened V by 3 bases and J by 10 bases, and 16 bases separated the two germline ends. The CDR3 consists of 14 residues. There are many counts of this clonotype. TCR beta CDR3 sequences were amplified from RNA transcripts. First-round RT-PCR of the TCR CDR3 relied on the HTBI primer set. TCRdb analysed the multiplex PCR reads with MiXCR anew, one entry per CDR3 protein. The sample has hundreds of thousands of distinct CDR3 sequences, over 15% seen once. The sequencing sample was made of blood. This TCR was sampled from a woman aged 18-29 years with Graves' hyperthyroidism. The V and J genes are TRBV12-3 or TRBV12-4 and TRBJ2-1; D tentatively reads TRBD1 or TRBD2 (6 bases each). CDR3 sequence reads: CASSLSKGGVEQFF. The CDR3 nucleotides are TGTGCCAGCAGTTTGTCGAAGGGGGGCGTCGAGCAGTTCTTC.